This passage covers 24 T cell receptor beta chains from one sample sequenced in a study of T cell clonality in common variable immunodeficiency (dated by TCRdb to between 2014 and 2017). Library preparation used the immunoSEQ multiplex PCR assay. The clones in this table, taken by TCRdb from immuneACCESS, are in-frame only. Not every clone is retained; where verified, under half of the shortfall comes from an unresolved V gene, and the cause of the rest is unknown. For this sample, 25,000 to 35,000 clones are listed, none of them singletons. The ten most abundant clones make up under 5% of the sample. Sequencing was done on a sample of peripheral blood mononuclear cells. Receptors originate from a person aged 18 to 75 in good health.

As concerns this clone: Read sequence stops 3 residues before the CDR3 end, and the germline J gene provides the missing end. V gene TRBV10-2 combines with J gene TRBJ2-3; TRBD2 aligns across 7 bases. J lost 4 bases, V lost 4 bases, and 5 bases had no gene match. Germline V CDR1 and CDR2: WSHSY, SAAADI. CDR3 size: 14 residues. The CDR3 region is CASSVAGEADTQYF. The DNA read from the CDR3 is TGCGCCAGCAGTGTCGCGGGAGAGGCAGATACG.

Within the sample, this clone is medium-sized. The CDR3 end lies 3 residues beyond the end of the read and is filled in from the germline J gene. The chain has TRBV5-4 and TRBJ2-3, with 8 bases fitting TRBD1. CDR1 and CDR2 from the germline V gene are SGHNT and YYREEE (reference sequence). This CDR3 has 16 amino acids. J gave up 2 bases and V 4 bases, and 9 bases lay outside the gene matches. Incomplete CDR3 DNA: TGTGCCAGCAGCGGACGGGACAGGTTGAACACAGATACG. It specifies CASSGRDRLNTDT. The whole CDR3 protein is CASSGRDRLNTDTQYF.

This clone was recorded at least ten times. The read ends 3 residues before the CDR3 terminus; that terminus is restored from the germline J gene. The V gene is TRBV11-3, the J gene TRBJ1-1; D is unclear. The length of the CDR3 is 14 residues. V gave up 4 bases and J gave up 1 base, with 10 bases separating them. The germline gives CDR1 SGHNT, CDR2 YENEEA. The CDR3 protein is CASSSLISNTEAFF. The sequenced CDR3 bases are TGTGCCAGCAGCTCTCTAATTTCGAACACTGAA.

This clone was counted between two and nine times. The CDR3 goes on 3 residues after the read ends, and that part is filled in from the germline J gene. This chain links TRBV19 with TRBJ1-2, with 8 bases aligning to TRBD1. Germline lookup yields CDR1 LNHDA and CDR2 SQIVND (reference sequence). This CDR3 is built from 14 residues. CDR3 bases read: TGTGCCAGTATAGGGGACAGGCCCCTCTGGGGC. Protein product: CASIGDRPLWG. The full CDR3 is CASIGDRPLWGYTF.

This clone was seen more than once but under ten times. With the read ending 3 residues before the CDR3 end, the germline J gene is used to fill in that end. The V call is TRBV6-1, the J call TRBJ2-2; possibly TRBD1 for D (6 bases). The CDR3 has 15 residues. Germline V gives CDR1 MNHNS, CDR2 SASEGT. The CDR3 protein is CASSEGQGPYSPLFF. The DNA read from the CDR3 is TGTGCCAGCAGTGAAGGCCAGGGGCCTTATTCACCG.

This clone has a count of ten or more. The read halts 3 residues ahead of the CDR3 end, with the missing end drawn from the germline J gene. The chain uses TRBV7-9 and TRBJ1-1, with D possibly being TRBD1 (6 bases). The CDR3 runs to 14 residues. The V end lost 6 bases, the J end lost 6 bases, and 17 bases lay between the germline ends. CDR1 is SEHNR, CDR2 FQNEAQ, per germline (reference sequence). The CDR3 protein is CASRPSQGQAEAFF. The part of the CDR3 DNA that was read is TGTGCCAGCAGACCAAGCCAGGGGCAAGCTGAA.

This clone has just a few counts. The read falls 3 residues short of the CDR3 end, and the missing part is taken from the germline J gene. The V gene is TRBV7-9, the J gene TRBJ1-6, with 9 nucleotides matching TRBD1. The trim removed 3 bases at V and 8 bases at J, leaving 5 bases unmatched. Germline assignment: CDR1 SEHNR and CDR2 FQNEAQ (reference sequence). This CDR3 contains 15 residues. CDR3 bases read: TGTGCCAGCAGCTTGGGGGACAGGGAATATTCACCC. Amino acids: CASSLGDREYSP. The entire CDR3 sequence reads CASSLGDREYSPLHF.

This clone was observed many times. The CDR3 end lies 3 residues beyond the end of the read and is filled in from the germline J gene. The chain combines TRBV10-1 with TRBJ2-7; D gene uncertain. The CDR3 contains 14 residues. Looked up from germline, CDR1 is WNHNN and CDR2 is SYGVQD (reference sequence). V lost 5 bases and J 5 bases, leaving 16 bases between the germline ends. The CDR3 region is CASSIGGGVHEQYF. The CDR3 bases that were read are TGCGCCAGCAGTATCGGCGGCGGTGTCCACGAG.

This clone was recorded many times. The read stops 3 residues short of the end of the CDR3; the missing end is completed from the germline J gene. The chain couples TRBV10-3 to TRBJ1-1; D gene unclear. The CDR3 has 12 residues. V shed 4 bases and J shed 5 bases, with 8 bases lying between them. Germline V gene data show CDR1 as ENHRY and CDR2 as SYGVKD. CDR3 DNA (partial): TGTGCCATCAGTGTTGACGGGACTGAA. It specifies CAISVDGTE. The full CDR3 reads CAISVDGTEAFF.

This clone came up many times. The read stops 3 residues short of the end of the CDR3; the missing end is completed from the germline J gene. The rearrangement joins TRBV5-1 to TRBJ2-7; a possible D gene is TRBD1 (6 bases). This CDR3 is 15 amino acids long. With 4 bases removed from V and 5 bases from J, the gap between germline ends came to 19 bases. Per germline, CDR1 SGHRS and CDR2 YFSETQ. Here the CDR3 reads CASSTQNRDFDEQYF. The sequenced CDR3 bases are TGCGCCAGCAGCACACAGAACAGGGATTTCGACGAG. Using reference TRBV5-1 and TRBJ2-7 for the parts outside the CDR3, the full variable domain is KAGVTQTPRYLIKTRGQQVTLSCSPISGHRSVSWYQQTPGQGLQFLFEYFSETQRNKGNFPGRFSGRQFSNSRSEMNVSTLELGDSALYLCASSTQNRDFDEQYFGPGTRLTVT.

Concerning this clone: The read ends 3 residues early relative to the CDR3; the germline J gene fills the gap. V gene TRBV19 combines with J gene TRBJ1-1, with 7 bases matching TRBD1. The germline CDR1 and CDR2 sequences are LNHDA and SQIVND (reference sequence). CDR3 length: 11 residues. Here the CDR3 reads CASSDRERAFF. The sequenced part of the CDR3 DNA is TGTGCCAGTAGCGACAGGGAGAGA.

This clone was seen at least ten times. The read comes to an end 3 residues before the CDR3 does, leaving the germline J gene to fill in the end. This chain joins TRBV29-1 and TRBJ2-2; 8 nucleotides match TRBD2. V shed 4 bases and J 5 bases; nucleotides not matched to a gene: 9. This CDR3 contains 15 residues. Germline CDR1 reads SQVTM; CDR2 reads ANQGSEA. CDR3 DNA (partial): TGCAGCGTTGTGGTCTCGGGGGGGGTAACCGGGGAG. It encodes CSVVVSGGVTGE. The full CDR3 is CSVVVSGGVTGELFF.

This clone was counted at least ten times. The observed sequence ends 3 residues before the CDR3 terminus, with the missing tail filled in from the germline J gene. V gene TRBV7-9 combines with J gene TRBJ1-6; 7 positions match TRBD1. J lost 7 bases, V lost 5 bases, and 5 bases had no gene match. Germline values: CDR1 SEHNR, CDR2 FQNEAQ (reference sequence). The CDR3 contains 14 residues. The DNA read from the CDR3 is TGTGCCAGCAGCCGGGACAGTTCAAATTCACCC. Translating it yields CASSRDSSNSP. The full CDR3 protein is CASSRDSSNSPLHF.

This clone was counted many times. The chain's CDR3 is CASRDSGRETQYF. The sequenced part of the CDR3 DNA is TGTGCCAGTAGAGATAGCGGGAGAGAGACC. The chain links TRBV19 to TRBJ2-5; 9 bases align to TRBD2. The DNA ends 3 residues before the CDR3 does, and the rest of the CDR3 is filled in from the germline J gene. This CDR3 comprises 13 residues. J gave up 4 bases and V 6 bases, and 3 bases lay outside the gene matches. Germline V CDR1 and CDR2: LNHDA, SQIVND (reference sequence).

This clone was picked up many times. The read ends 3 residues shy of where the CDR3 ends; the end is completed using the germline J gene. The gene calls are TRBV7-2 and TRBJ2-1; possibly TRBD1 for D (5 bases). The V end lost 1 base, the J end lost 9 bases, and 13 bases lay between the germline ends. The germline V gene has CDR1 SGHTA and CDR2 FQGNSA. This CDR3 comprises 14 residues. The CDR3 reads CASSLDQGWGEQFF. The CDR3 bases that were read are TGTGCCAGCAGCTTAGACCAGGGATGGGGTGAG.

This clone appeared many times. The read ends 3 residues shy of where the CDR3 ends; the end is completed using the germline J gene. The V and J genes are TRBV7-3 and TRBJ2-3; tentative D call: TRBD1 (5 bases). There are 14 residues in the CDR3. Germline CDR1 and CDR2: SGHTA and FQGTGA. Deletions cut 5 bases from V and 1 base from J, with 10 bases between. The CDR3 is CASSPGHGTDTQYF. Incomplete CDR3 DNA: TGTGCCAGCAGCCCCGGACACGGCACAGATACG.

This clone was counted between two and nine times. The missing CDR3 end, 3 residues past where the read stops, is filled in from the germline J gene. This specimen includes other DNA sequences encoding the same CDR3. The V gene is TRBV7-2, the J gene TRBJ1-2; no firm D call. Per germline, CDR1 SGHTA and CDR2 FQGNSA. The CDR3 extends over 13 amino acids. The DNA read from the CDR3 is TGTGCCAGCAGCTACTCTAGCTACAATGAC. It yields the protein CASSYSSYND. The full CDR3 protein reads CASSYSSYNDYTF.

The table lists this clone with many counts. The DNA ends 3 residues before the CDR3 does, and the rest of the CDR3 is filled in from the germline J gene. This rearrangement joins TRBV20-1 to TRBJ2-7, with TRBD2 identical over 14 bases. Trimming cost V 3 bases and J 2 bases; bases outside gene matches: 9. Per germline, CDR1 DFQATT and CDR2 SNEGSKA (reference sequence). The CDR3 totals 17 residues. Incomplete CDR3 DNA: TGCAGTGCTAGCAAAGGGACTAGCGGGAGTCCCGCCTACGAG. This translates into CSASKGTSGSPAYE. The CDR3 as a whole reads CSASKGTSGSPAYEQYF.

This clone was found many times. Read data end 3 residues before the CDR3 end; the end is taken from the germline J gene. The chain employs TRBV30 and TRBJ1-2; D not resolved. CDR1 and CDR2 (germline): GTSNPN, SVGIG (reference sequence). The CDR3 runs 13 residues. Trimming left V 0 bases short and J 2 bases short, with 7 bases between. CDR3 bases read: TGTGCCTGGAGTGTACTTCCCAACTATGGC. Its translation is CAWSVLPNYG. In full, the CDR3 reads CAWSVLPNYGYTF.

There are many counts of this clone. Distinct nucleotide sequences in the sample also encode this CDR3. The CDR3 spells CASSAYTEAFF. The sequenced part of the CDR3 DNA is TGTGCCAGCAGTGCGTACACTGAA. This chain joins TRBV2 and TRBJ1-1; D uncertain. The CDR3 end is not reached by the read, which stops 3 residues before it; the germline J gene fills it in. Trimming cost V 4 bases and J 3 bases, with 3 bases left between them. From germline, CDR1 is SNHLY and CDR2 FYNNEI. CDR3 size: 11 residues.

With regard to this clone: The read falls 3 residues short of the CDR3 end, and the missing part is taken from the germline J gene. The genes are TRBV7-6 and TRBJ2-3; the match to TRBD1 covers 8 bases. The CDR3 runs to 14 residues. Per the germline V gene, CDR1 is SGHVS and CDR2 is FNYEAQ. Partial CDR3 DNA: TGTGCCAGCAGCCCAGGGGGCGACAGGCAGCCG. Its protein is CASSPGGDRQP. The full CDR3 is CASSPGGDRQPQYF. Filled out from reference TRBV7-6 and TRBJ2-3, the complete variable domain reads GAGVSQSPRYKVTKRGQDVALRCDPISGHVSLYWYRQALGQGPEFLTYFNYEAQQDKSGLPNDRFSAERPEGSISTLTIQRTEQRDSAMYRCASSPGGDRQPQYFGPGTRLTVL.

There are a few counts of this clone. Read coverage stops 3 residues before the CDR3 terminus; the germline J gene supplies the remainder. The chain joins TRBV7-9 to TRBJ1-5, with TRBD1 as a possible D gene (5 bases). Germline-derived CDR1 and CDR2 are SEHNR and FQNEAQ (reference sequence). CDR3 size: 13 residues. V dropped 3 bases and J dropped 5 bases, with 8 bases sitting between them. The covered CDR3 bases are TGTGCCAGCAGCTTCGCGGGGGATCAGCCC. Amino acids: CASSFAGDQP. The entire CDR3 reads CASSFAGDQPQHF.

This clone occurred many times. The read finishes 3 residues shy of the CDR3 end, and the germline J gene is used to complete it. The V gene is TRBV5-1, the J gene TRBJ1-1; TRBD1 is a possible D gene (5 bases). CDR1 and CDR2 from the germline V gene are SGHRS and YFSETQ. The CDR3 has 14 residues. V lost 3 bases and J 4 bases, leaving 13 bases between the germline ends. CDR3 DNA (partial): TGCGCCAGCAGCTCCGGGTCGGGGGGCACTGAA. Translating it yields CASSSGSGGTE. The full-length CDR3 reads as CASSSGSGGTEAFF.

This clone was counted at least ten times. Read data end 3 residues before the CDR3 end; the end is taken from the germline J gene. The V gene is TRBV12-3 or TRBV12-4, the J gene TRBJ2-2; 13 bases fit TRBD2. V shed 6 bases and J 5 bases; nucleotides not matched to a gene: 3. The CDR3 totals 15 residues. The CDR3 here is CASSSGLAGTGELFF. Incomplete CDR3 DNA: TGTGCCAGCAGCTCGGGACTAGCGGGGACCGGGGAG.